This T cell receptor (beta chain) came from a study of blood T cell repertoires in COVID-19. Across the study: The origin of the acute and convalescent COVID-19 samples was the United States, Italy and Spain.

Sequenced by immunoSEQ multiplex PCR; TCRdb stores in-frame clones only, minus some. Of around 88,000 clones listed, around 82% are singletons. The germline gives CDR1 SGHRS, CDR2 YFSETQ. The CDR3 totals 15 residues. The V gene lost 4 bases and the J gene lost 0 bases, with 12 bases spanning the gap. The chain links TRBV5-1 to TRBJ2-3; no clear D. Input material: peripheral blood. The source of this sequence is a man between 50 and 59 years old who had recovered from COVID-19. The CDR3 protein is CASSPRPRSTDTQYF. The DNA of the CDR3 is TGCGCCAGCAGCCCTAGACCTAGGAGCACAGATACGCAGTATTTT. The whole variable domain, filled in from reference TRBV5-1 and TRBJ2-3, reads KAGVTQTPRYLIKTRGQQVTLSCSPISGHRSVSWYQQTPGQGLQFLFEYFSETQRNKGNFPGRFSGRQFSNSRSEMNVSTLELGDSALYLCASSPRPRSTDTQYFGPGTRLTVL.